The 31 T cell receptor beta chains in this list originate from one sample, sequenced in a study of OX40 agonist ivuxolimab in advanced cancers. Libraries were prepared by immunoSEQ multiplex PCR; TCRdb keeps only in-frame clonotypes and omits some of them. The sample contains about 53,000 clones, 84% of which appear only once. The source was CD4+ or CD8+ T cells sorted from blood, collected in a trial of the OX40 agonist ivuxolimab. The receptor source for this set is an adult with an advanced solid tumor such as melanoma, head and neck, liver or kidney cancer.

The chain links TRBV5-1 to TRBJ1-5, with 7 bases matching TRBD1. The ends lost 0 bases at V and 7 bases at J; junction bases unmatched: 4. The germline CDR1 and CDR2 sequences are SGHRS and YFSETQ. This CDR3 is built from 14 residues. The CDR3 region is CASSLETGKQPQHF. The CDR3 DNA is TGCGCCAGCAGCTTGGAGACAGGGAAACAGCCCCAGCATTTT.

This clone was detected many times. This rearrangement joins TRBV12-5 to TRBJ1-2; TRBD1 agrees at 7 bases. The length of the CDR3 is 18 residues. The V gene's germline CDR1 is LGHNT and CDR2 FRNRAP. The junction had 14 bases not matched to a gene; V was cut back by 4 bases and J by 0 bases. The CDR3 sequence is CASGSWTGTALANYGYTF. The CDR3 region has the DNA TGTGCTAGTGGTTCTTGGACAGGAACCGCCCTAGCTAACTATGGCTACACCTTC.

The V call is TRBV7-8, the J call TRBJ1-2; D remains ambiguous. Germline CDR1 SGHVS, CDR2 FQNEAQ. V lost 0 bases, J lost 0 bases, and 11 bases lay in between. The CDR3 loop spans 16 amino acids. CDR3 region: CASSLAASSANYGYTF. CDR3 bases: TGTGCCAGCAGCTTAGCGGCCAGCTCAGCTAACTATGGCTACACCTTC.

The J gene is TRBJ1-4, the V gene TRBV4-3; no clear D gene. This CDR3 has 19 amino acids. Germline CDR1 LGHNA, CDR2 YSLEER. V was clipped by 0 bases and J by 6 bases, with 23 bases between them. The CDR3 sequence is CASSQDLSRFGPTDEKLFF. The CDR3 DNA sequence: TGCGCCAGCAGCCAAGATCTCTCCAGGTTTGGGCCAACGGATGAAAAACTGTTTTTT.

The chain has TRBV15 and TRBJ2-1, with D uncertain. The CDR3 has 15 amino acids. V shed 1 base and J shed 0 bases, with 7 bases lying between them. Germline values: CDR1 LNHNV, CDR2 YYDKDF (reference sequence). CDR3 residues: CATSRGSNSYNEQFF. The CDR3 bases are TGTGCCACCAGCAGAGGTTCAAACTCCTACAATGAGCAGTTCTTC.

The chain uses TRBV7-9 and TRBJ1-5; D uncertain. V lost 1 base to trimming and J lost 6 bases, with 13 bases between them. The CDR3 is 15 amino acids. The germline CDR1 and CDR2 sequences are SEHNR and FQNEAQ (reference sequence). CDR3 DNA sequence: TGTGCCAGCAGCTTAGGGGGAGGACCCGGTCAGCCCCAGCATTTT. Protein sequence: CASSLGGGPGQPQHF.

The CDR3 region is CASSLGDRTSYEQYF. CDR3 coding DNA: TGTGCCAGCAGCTTAGGCGACAGAACATCCTACGAGCAGTACTTC. The rearrangement uses TRBV7-2 and TRBJ2-7; D perhaps matches TRBD1 (5 bases). Trimming removed 1 base from V and 1 base from J, with 11 bases in between. This CDR3 region has 15 residues. Germline V gene sequence: CDR1 SGHTA, CDR2 FQGNSA.

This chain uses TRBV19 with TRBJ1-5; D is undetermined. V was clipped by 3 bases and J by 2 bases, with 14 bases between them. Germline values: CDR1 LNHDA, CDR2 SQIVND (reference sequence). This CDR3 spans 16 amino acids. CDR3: CASSIHGQAGNQPQHF. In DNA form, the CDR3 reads TGTGCCAGTAGTATTCATGGGCAGGCTGGCAATCAGCCCCAGCATTTT. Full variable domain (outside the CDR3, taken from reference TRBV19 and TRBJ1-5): DGGITQSPKYLFRKEGQNVTLSCEQNLNHDAMYWYRQDPGQGLRLIYYSQIVNDFQKGDIAEGYSVSREKKESFPLTVTSAQKNPTAFYLCASSIHGQAGNQPQHFGDGTRLSIL.

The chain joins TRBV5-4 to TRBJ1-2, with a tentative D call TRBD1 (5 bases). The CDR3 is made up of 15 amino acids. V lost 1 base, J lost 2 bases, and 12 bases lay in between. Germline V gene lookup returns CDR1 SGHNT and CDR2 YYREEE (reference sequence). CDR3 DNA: TGTGCCAGCAGCTTGCCGGGACGTACGAACTATGGCTACACCTTC. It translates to CASSLPGRTNYGYTF.

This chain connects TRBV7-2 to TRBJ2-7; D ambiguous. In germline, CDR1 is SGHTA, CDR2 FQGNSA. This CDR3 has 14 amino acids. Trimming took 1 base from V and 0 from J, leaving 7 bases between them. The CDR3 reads CASSLVVNSYEQYF. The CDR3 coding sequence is TGTGCCAGCAGCTTAGTTGTCAACTCCTACGAGCAGTACTTC.

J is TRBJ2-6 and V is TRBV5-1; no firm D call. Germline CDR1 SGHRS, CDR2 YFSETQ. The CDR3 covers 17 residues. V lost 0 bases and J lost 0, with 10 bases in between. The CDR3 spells CASSLGSRLSGANVLTF. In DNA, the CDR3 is TGCGCCAGCAGCTTGGGTTCCCGCCTCTCTGGGGCCAACGTCCTGACTTTC.

The chain's CDR3 is CASSQTGAKETQYF. The CDR3 DNA reads as TGTGCCAGTAGCCAGACAGGGGCAAAGGAGACCCAGTACTTC. V usage is TRBV19 and J usage is TRBJ2-5, with 8 positions matching TRBD1. The CDR3 totals 14 residues. Looked up from germline, CDR1 is LNHDA and CDR2 is SQIVND (reference sequence). J gave up 5 bases and V 6 bases, and 8 bases lay outside the gene matches.

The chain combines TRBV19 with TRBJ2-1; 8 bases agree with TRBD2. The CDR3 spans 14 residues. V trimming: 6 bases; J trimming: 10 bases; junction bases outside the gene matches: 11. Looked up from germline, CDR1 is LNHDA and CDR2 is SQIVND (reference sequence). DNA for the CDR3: TGTGCCAGTAGAGTCCGGGAGGGCCTGGGGGAGCAGTTCTTC. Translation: CASRVREGLGEQFF.

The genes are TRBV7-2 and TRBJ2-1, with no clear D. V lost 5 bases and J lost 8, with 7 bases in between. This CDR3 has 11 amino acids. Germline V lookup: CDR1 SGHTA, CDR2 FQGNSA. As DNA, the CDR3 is TGTGCCAGCAGCCCTAAGCATGAGCAGTTCTTC. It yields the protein CASSPKHEQFF.

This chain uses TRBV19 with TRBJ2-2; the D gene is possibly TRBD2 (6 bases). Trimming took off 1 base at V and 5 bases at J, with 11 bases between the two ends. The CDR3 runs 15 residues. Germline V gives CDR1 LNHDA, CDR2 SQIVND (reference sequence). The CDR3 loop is CASSIVGSGTGELFF. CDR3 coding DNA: TGTGCCAGTAGTATAGTCGGGAGTGGAACCGGGGAGCTGTTTTTT. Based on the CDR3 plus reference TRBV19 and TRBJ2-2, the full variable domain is DGGITQSPKYLFRKEGQNVTLSCEQNLNHDAMYWYRQDPGQGLRLIYYSQIVNDFQKGDIAEGYSVSREKKESFPLTVTSAQKNPTAFYLCASSIVGSGTGELFFGEGSRLTVL.

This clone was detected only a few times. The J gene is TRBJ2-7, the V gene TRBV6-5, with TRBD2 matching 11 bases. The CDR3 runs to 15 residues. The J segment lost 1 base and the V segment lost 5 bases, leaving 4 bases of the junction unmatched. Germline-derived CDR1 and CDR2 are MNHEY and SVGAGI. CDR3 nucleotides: TGTGCCAGCAGTCCCGGGACTAGCGGTTCCTACGAGCAGTACTTC. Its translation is CASSPGTSGSYEQYF.

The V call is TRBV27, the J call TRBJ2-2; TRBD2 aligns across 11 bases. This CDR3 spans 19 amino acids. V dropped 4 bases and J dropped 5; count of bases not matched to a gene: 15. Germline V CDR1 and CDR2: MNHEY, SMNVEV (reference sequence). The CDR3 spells CASSSALSGRASETGELFF. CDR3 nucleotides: TGTGCCAGCAGTTCCGCCCTTAGCGGGAGGGCCTCTGAGACCGGGGAGCTGTTTTTT.

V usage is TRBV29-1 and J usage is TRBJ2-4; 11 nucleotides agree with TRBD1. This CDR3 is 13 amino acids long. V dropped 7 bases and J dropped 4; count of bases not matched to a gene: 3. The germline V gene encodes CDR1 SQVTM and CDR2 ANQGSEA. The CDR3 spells CSGGTGGKNIQYF. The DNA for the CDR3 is TGCAGCGGCGGGACAGGGGGTAAAAACATTCAGTACTTC.

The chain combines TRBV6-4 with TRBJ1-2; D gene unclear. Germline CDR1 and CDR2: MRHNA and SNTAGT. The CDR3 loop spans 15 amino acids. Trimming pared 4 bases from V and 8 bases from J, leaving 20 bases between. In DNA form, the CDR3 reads TGTGCCAGCAGTGCTGATTTTGGGCAGGCCACGGGCTACACCTTC. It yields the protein CASSADFGQATGYTF.

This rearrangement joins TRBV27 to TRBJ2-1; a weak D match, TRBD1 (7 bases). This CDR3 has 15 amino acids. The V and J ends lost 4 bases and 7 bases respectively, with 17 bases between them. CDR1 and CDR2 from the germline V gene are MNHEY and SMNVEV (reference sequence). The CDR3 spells CASSSQGGIKNEQFF. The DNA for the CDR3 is TGTGCCAGCAGTTCTCAGGGGGGCATCAAAAATGAGCAGTTCTTC.

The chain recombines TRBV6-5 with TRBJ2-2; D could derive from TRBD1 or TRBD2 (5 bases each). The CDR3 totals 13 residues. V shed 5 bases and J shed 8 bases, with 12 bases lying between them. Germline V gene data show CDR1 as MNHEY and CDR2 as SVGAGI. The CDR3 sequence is CASSGDARGELFF. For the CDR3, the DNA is TGTGCCAGCAGTGGGGACGCACGGGGGGAGCTGTTTTTT.

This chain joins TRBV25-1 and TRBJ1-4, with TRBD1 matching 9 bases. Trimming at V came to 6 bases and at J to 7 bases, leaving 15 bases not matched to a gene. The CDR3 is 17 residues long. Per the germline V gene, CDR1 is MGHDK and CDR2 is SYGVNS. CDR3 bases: TGTGCCAGCAGCCCCCCCCGGGACAGGGCCCCAACTGAAAAACTGTTTTTT. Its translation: CASSPPRDRAPTEKLFF.

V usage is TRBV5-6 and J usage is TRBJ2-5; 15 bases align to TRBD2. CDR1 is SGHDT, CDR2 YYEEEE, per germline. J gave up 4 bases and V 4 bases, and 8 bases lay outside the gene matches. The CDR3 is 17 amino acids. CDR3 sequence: CASSPGLAGGSRETQYF. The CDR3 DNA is TGTGCCAGCAGCCCGGGACTAGCGGGAGGTTCAAGAGAGACCCAGTACTTC.

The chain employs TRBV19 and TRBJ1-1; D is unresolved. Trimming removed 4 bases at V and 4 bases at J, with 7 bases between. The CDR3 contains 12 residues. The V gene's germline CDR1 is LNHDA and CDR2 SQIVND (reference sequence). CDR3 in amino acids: CASSKPPTEAFF. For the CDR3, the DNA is TGTGCCAGTAGTAAGCCACCCACTGAAGCTTTCTTT.

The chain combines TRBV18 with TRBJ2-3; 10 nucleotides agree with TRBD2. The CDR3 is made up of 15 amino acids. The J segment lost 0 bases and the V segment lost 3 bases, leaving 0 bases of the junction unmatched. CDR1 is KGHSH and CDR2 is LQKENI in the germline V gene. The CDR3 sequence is CASSPTSGSTDTQYF. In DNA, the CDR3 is TGTGCCAGCTCACCGACTAGCGGGAGCACAGATACGCAGTATTTT.

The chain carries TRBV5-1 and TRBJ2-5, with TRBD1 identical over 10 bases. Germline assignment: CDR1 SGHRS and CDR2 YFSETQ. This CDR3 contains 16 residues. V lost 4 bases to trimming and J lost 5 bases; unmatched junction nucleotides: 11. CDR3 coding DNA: TGCGCCAGCAGCCACCAGACAGGGGGCTTTGGGGAGACCCAGTACTTC. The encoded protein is CASSHQTGGFGETQYF.

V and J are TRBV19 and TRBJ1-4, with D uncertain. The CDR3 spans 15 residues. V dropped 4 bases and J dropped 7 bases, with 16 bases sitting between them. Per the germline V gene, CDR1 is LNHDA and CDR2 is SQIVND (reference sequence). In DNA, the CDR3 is TGTGCCAGTAGTACCCTAGGTGGTTTAGGTGAAAAACTGTTTTTT. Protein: CASSTLGGLGEKLFF.

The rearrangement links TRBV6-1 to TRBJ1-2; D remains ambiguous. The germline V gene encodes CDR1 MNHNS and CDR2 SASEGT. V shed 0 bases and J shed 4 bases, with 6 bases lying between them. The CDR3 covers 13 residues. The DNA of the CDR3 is TGTGCCAGCAGTGAAGCGGGCGTCTATGGCTACACCTTC. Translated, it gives CASSEAGVYGYTF.

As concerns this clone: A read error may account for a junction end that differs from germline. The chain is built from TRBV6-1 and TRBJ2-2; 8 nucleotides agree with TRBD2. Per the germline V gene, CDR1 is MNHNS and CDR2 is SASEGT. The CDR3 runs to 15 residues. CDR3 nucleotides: TGTGCCAGAAGTGGAAGCGGGGGGAACACCGGGGAGCTGTTTTTT. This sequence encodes CARSGSGGNTGELFF.

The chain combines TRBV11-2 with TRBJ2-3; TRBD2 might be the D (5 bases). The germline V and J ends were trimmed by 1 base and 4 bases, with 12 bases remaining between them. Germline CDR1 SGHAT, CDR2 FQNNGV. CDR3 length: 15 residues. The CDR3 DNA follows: TGTGCCAGCAGCTTAGTGAGGGTTGGGGCAGATACGCAGTATTTT. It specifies CASSLVRVGADTQYF.

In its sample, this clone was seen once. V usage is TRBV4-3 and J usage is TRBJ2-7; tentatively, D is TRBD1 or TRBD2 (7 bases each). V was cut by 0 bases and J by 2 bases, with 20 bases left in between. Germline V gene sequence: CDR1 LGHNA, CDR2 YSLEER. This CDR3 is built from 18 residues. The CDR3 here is CASSQDRGGLAATYEQYF. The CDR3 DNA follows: TGCGCCAGCAGCCAAGATCGAGGGGGCCTAGCGGCAACCTACGAGCAGTACTTC.